These 11 T cell receptor beta chains were sequenced from one sample in a study of PD-1 blockade in classical Hodgkin lymphoma. The table came from immunoSEQ multiplex PCR; TCRdb's copy has only in-frame clones and leaves some out. The table shows approximately 93,000 clones, with roughly 78% occurring only once. Time point indicated: cycle 4 day 1 (C4D1), after less than seven weeks of nivolumab. All the patients suffered relapse after autologous stem cell transplantation, and brentuximab vedotin exposure differed. The specimen comprised peripheral blood mononuclear cells (PBMCs), sampled before the fourth cycle of nivolumab. Source of these receptors: a human donor with classical Hodgkin lymphoma.

J is TRBJ2-5 and V is TRBV29-1; 8 positions agree with TRBD2. Looked up from germline, CDR1 is SQVTM and CDR2 is ANQGSEA. The CDR3 loop spans 13 amino acids. Germline trimming cut 5 bases from V and 12 bases from J; bases unmatched to any gene: 14. In DNA form, the CDR3 reads TGCAGCGTTTTGAGCGGGGCCTCGGGAGGGGAGTACTTC. Translated: CSVLSGASGGEYF.

This chain connects TRBV5-1 to TRBJ1-2, with a possible D match to TRBD1 (6 bases). V was pared by 2 bases and J by 3 bases, with 11 bases between. The CDR3 is 14 amino acids. Looked up from germline, CDR1 is SGHRS and CDR2 is YFSETQ. In DNA form, the CDR3 reads TGCGCCAGCAGCTTCCTGGGGGCGGACTATGGCTACACCTTC. It specifies CASSFLGADYGYTF. The entire variable domain, with the rest obtained from reference TRBV5-1 and TRBJ1-2, is as follows: KAGVTQTPRYLIKTRGQQVTLSCSPISGHRSVSWYQQTPGQGLQFLFEYFSETQRNKGNFPGRFSGRQFSNSRSEMNVSTLELGDSALYLCASSFLGADYGYTFGSGTRLTVV.

The chain carries TRBV7-9 and TRBJ2-7, with a tentative D call TRBD1 (5 bases). V gave up 4 bases and J gave up 6 bases, with 13 bases separating them. The CDR3 contains 13 residues. From germline, CDR1 is SEHNR and CDR2 FQNEAQ (reference sequence). The CDR3 region has the DNA TGTGCCAGCAGCTCGGACGCGCAGGGCGAGCAGTACTTC. This sequence encodes CASSSDAQGEQYF.

The chain combines TRBV25-1 with TRBJ2-3; 8 nucleotides agree with TRBD2. Trimming removed 6 bases from V and 0 bases from J; junction bases left unmatched: 2. This CDR3 is built from 14 residues. CDR1 MGHDK and CDR2 SYGVNS come from the germline V gene. CDR3 bases: TGTGCCAGCAGAACTAGCGGTAGCACAGATACGCAGTATTTT. Translation gives CASRTSGSTDTQYF. The complete variable domain, with remaining parts taken from reference TRBV25-1 and TRBJ2-3, reads EADIYQTPRYLVIGTGKKITLECSQTMGHDKMYWYQQDPGMELHLIHYSYGVNSTEKGDLSSESTVSRIRTEHFPLTLESARPSHTSQYLCASRTSGSTDTQYFGPGTRLTVL.

In its sample, this clone was seen a few times. The V gene is TRBV28, the J gene TRBJ2-5, with a possible D match to TRBD2 (6 bases). V was clipped by 6 bases and J by 4 bases, with 18 bases between them. This CDR3 spans 15 amino acids. Germline CDR1 is MDHEN and CDR2 is SYDVKM. CDR3 protein: CASSPTSWGRETQYF. CDR3 nucleotides: TGTGCCAGCAGCCCGACTAGTTGGGGTCGAGAGACCCAGTACTTC.

The chain couples TRBV5-1 to TRBJ2-5; D call uncertain. This CDR3 spans 14 amino acids. V shed 2 bases and J shed 0 bases, with 8 bases lying between them. Germline CDR1 is SGHRS and CDR2 is YFSETQ. CDR3 region: CASSLITDQETQYF. The CDR3 nucleotides read TGCGCCAGCAGCTTAATCACAGACCAAGAGACCCAGTACTTC. Using reference TRBV5-1 and TRBJ2-5 for the parts outside the CDR3, the full variable domain is KAGVTQTPRYLIKTRGQQVTLSCSPISGHRSVSWYQQTPGQGLQFLFEYFSETQRNKGNFPGRFSGRQFSNSRSEMNVSTLELGDSALYLCASSLITDQETQYFGPGTRLLVL.

V and J are TRBV19 and TRBJ1-1, with D perhaps matching TRBD1 (5 bases). CDR3 length equals 16 residues. The germline V and J ends were trimmed by 3 bases and 4 bases, with 18 bases remaining between them. Germline CDR1 LNHDA, CDR2 SQIVND (reference sequence). Here the CDR3 DNA reads TGTGCCAGTAGTATTAACGAAATTCAGGGAAGCACTGAAGCTTTCTTT. Residues: CASSINEIQGSTEAFF.

The chain has TRBV19 and TRBJ1-2; TRBD1 agrees at 7 bases. The trim removed 3 bases at V and 2 bases at J, leaving 0 bases unmatched. Germline CDR1 is LNHDA and CDR2 is SQIVND (reference sequence). This CDR3 is built from 13 residues. For the CDR3, the DNA is TGTGCCAGTAGTATGACAGGGAACTATGGCTACACCTTC. Residues: CASSMTGNYGYTF.

The genes are TRBV7-3 and TRBJ2-1, with 10 bases matching TRBD2. In germline, CDR1 is SGHTA, CDR2 FQGTGA. This CDR3 is 15 amino acids long. Trimming at V came to 8 bases and at J to 7 bases, leaving 11 bases not matched to a gene. CDR3 loop: CASSYSGGLVNEQFF. The CDR3 DNA reads TGTGCCAGCTCCTATAGCGGGGGGTTGGTTAATGAGCAGTTCTTC.

The chain links TRBV28 to TRBJ1-2; D perhaps matches TRBD1 (6 bases). This CDR3 contains 14 residues. The germline V gene has CDR1 MDHEN and CDR2 SYDVKM. Trimming left V 6 bases short and J 5 bases short, with 16 bases between. The CDR3 sequence is CASSRQQGPYGYTF. CDR3 sequence (DNA): TGTGCCAGCAGCCGCCAACAGGGACCATATGGCTACACCTTC.

The chain employs TRBV25-1 and TRBJ1-1; 12 nucleotides agree with TRBD1. V shed 4 bases, J shed 4 bases, and the junction held 7 bases outside the gene matches. CDR3 length: 16 residues. CDR1 is MGHDK and CDR2 is SYGVNS in the germline V gene. The CDR3 nucleotides are TGTGCCAGCAGTGGGGGACAGGGGGCAGGACGCACTGAAGCTTTCTTT. Amino acids: CASSGGQGAGRTEAFF.